This T cell receptor beta chain was found in a study of T cells after yellow fever vaccination (dated by TCRdb to about 2019). About the investigation overall: The SMART-Seq v4 Ultra Low Input RNA kit was used to prepare libraries from fractions with low cell numbers. To follow T-cell clones before and after primary and booster YFV17D yellow fever vaccination, bulk TCR alpha and beta repertoires were sequenced over time. Two healthy male donors made up the cohort, one aged 18 to 29 years and the other aged 30 to 39 years. Blood was collected at multiple timepoints before and after primary and secondary immunization, and bulk PBMC replicates and cell subsets were isolated. Overall study results and their limits: Compared with the primary T-cell response, the secondary T-cell response was faster but weaker, reaching its peak on day 5 rather than on day 15. After the booster, most of the clones that had expanded following primary vaccination were detected again (96% of CD4 and around 87% of CD8), which suggests that memory was broadly maintained. Because the study included only two donors, the extent to which the findings can be generalized is limited. A small fraction of clonotypes appeared in both the CD4 and CD8 compartments, likely as a result of convergent recombination. FACS-sorted repertoires could contain abundant contaminating clonotypes from the bulk population, so computational filtering was required.

TCR cDNA was made using 5'RACE template switching, a step that added a universal primer site and unique molecular identifiers. Priming of cDNA synthesis was performed from both the TCR alpha and TCR beta constant segments. Two PCR steps were used to amplify libraries, with sample barcodes and sequencing adapters being added in the second step. Sequencing of the libraries was done on either Illumina HiSeq 2500 (2x100 bp) or NovaSeq (2x150 bp). The published analysis was carried out like this. MIGEC handled demultiplexing of reads and collapsing into UMI consensus sequences, while MiXCR performed V(D)J alignment. Using edgeR on replicate PBMC samples, clonotypes were called vaccine-responding if FDR was below 0.01 and the log2 fold change was above 5 up to day 15. Each bulk clonotype received a CD4 or CD8 identity based on whether the sequenced CD4 or CD8 repertoire contained that clonotype at higher abundance. TCRdb reprocessing: public reads trimmed at Q25 with fastp, clones called with MiXCR, in-frame beta chains kept. Every distinct CDR3 protein forms one entry, paired with its most common genes and DNA. The V and J calls follow TCRdb's processing rather than the paper's. Present in this sample are about 500,000 distinct CDR3 sequences, 17% of which were seen just once. In total, the top ten clones hold 17% of the sample.

The CDR3 spans 16 residues, from the cysteine through the phenylalanine. Of all the DNA, just the CDR3 is kept, 48 bases in frame from base 1. V loses 3 bases, J loses 6 bases, and the germline ends lie 20 bases apart. For CDR1 and CDR2, the germline V gene (reference sequence) lists SEHNR and FQNEAQ. The table lists this clonotype with a few counts. Its target antigen remains unknown. Base quality data are lacking; no much larger clone is found one base away. The treatment or condition label of this sample denotes: live attenuated yellow fever vaccine strain. At each blood-draw timepoint, two biological replicates of bulk PBMCs were obtained. A standard Ficoll-Paque protocol was used to isolate PBMCs from peripheral blood. RNA was extracted with TriZol from bulk PBMCs, CD4 and CD8 fractions, and dextramer-positive and dextramer-negative fractions.

This sequence was found in a man in his late teens or twenties who received the YFV17D yellow fever vaccine. This sample comprised PBMCs, obtained less than 6 days after the first yellow fever vaccination. The chain is made from TRBV7-9 and TRBJ1-2; the D gene is possibly TRBD1, with 5 bases matching. The DNA sequence is TGTGCCAGCAGCTTTGGGGACGTACTGCCGGGGGATGGCTACACCTTC. It translates to CASSFGDVLPGDGYTF. The CDR3 plus the reference TRBV7-9 and TRBJ1-2 genes for the other parts give the full variable domain: DTGVSQNPRHKITKRGQNVTFRCDPISEHNRLYWYRQTLGQGPEFLTYFQNEAQLEKSRLLSDRFSAERPKGSFSTLEIQRTEQGDSAMYLCASSFGDVLPGDGYTFGSGTRLTVV.